This T cell receptor beta chain is drawn from a study of T cells after yellow fever vaccination. Turning to the study itself: Where fractions had low cell numbers, libraries were prepared from them with the SMART-Seq v4 Ultra Low Input RNA kit. Overall study results and limits: Clones from primary vaccination mostly reappeared after the booster (around 96% CD4, approximately 86% CD8). Although the secondary response was weaker, it peaked faster, at day 5 versus 15.

As regards this clonotype: Its target is unknown.

The CDR3 is 12 amino acids. Trimming cost V 4 bases and J 11 bases, with 15 bases left between them. Germline V gene data show CDR1 as SEHNR and CDR2 as FQNEAQ (reference sequence). Generation of TCR cDNA used 5'RACE template switching (which added a universal primer site and UMIs). From the 5' RACE reads, TCRdb called clonotypes with MiXCR, one entry per CDR3 protein. The repertoire has about 550,000 distinct CDR3 sequences, over 15% of them found once; the top ten carry approximately 15%. This TCR derives from a man aged 25 to 40 who received the YFV17D yellow fever vaccine. The genes are TRBV7-9 and TRBJ2-7; a possible D gene is TRBD1 (6 bases). The source was PBMCs, collected 15 days after the yellow fever booster vaccination. The CDR3 is CASSSIDRSKYF. The CDR3 nucleotides are TGTGCCAGCAGCTCTATCGACAGGAGCAAGTACTTC.